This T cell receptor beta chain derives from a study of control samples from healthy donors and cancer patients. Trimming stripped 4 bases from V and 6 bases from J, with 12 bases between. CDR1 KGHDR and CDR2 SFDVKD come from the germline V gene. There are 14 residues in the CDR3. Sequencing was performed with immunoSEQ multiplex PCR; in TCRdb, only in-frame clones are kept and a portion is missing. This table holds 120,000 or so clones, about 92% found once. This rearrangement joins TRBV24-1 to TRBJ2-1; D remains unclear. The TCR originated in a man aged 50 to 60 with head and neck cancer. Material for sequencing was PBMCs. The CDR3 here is CATSEGHKVNEQFF. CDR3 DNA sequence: TGTGCCACCAGTGAAGGGCACAAGGTCAATGAGCAGTTCTTC.